This T cell receptor beta chain was identified during a study of T cell clonality in common variable immunodeficiency. Study-level results: Reportedly, TCR beta sequences from common variable immunodeficiency showed fewer deletions and N-nucleotide insertions. CVID subjects showed higher TCRbeta clonality than healthy controls.

Germline CDR1 and CDR2: SSHAT and FNYEAQ (reference sequence). The CDR3 is 13 residues long. Assay: immunoSEQ multiplex PCR; the TCRdb copy retains only in-frame clones and omits some. The sample is made up of about 23,000 clones, none counted only once. Both groups were predominantly of Caucasian heritage. Replacement immunoglobulin had been given to every CVID subject for at least one year. As to this clone: Its antigen remains unidentified. Its ends do not fully match the called genes, so a read error is possible. The CDR3 is cut off 3 residues early in the read; its end comes from the germline J gene.

The V and J genes are TRBV7-7 and TRBJ2-1; possible D gene TRBD2, 5 bases. Sequenced: peripheral blood mononuclear cells. The clonotype was recovered from a human donor with common variable immunodeficiency. CDR3 amino acids: CASSLNRGNEQFF. The covered CDR3 bases are TGTGCTAGCAGCCTCAACCGGGGCAATGAG.